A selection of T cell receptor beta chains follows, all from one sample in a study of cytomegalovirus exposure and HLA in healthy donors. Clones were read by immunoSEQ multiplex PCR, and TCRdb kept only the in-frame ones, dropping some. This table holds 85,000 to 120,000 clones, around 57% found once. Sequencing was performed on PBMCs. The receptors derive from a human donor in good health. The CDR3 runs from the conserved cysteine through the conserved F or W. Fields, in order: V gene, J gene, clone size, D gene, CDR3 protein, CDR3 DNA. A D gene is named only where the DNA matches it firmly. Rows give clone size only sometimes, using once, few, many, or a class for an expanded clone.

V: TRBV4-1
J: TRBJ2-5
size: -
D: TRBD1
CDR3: CASSQDFLDREYQETQYF
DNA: TGCGCCAGCAGCCAAGATTTCTTAGACAGGGAGTACCAAGAGACCCAGTACTTC

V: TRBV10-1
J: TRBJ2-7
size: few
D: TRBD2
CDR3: CASSGGIYEQYF
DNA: TGCGCCAGCAGCGGGGGGATCTACGAGCAGTACTTC

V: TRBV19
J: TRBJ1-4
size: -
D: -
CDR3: CASSNAIRTATNEKLFF
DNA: TGTGCCAGTAGTAACGCCATCCGGACAGCAACTAATGAAAAACTGTTTTTT

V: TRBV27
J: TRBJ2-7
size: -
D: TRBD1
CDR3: CASRRRTGNEQYF
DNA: TGTGCCAGCCGGAGACGGACAGGCAACGAGCAGTACTTC

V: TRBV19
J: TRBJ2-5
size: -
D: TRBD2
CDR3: CASSTDRLAGLGTQYF
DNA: TGTGCCAGTAGTACCGATAGACTAGCGGGATTGGGGACCCAGTACTTC

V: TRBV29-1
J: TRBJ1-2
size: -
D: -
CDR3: CSVREVGRNYGYTF
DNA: TGCAGCGTGAGGGAGGTGGGGAGGAACTATGGCTACACCTTC

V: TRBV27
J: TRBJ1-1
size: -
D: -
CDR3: CASSLVGPSYQGGVRAFF
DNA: TGTGCCAGCAGTTTAGTCGGCCCGAGCTATCAGGGAGGTGTTCGGGCTTTCTTT

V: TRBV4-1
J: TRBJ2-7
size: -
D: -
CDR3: CASSQVWGQGGYEQYF
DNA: TGCGCCAGCAGCCAAGTATGGGGCCAGGGAGGTTACGAGCAGTACTTC

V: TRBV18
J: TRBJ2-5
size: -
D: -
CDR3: CASSPLDRQETQYF
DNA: TGTGCCAGCTCACCCCTAGACAGGCAAGAGACCCAGTACTTC

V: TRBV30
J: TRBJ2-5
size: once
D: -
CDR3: CAWSVGTSQETQYF
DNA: TGTGCCTGGAGTGTAGGGACAAGTCAAGAGACCCAGTACTTC

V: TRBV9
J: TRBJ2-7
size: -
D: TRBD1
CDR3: CASSVAGTGHYEQYF
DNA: TGTGCCAGCAGCGTAGCTGGGACAGGGCACTACGAGCAGTACTTC

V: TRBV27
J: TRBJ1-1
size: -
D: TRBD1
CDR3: CASKAGTVNTEAFF
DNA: TGTGCCAGCAAAGCCGGGACAGTAAACACTGAAGCTTTCTTT

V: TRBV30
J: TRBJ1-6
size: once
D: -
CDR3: CAWSVAGNSPLHF
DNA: TGTGCCTGGAGTGTGGCAGGGAATTCACCCCTCCACTTT

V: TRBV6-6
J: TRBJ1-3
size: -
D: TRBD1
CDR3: CASSNPRDSSGNTIYF
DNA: TGTGCCAGCAGTAACCCACGGGACAGCTCTGGAAACACCATATATTTT

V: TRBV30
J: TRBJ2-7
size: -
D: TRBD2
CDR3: CAWSGGGTYVEQYF
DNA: TGTGCCTGGAGTGGGGGGGGGACCTACGTCGAGCAGTACTTC

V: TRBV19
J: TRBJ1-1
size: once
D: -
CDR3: CASSTRHRNTEAFF
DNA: TGTGCCAGTAGTACCAGACACCGGAACACTGAAGCTTTCTTT

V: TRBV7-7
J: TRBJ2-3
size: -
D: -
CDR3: CASSFPASSDTQYF
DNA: TGTGCTAGCAGCTTCCCAGCGTCCTCAGATACGCAGTATTTT

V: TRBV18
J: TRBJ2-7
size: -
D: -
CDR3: CASSTNQRDSPSYEQYF
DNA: TGTGCCAGCTCCACGAACCAACGGGACTCCCCTTCCTACGAGCAGTACTTC

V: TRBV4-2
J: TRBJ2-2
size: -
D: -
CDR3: CASSQDFGLGGTGELFF
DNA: TGTGCCAGCAGCCAAGATTTCGGACTAGGGGGAACCGGGGAGCTGTTTTTT

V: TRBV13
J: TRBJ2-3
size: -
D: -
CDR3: CASSPGGEASTDTQYF
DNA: TGTGCCAGCAGCCCCGGCGGCGAAGCTAGCACAGATACGCAGTATTTT

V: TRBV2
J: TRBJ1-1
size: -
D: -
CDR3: CASSAGISSTEAFF
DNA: TGTGCCAGCAGTGCGGGGATTTCAAGCACTGAAGCTTTCTTT

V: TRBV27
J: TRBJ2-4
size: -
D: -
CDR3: CASSRYSGTQGTKNIQYF
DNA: TGTGCCAGCAGTCGATACTCCGGGACCCAGGGGACCAAAAACATTCAGTACTTC

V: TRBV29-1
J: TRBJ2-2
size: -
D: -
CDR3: CSVALAYNTGELFF
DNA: TGCAGCGTTGCCCTAGCGTACAACACCGGGGAGCTGTTTTTT

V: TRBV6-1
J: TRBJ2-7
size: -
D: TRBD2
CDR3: CASARGYEQYF
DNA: TGTGCCAGCGCGCGGGGGTACGAGCAGTACTTC

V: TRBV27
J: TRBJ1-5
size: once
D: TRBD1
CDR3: CASSIGTGGNQPQHF
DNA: TGTGCCAGCAGCATCGGGACAGGGGGAAATCAGCCCCAGCATTTT

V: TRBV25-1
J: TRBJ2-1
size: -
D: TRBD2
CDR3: CASSAVGGSGEQFF
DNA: TGTGCCAGCAGTGCAGTGGGCGGGAGCGGTGAGCAGTTCTTC

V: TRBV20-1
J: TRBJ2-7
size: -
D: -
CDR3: CSALGSYEQYF
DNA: TGCTCCGCCCTAGGCTCCTACGAGCAGTACTTC

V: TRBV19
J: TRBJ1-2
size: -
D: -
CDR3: CASSTYGGRGYGYTF
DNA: TGTGCCAGTAGTACATACGGGGGACGTGGCTATGGCTACACCTTC

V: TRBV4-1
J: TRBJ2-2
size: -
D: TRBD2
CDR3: CASSHSGTNTGELFF
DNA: TGCGCCAGCAGCCACAGCGGGACTAACACCGGGGAGCTGTTTTTT

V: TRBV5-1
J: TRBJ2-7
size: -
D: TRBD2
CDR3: CASSLTSASAYEQYF
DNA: TGCGCCAGCAGCCTTACTAGCGCCTCGGCGTACGAGCAGTACTTC

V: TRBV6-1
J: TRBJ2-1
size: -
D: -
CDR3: CASRETSSYNEQFF
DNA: TGTGCCAGCAGAGAGACTAGTTCCTACAATGAGCAGTTCTTC

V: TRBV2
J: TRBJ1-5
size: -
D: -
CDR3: CASSQDRFWDQPQHF
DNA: TGTGCCAGCAGTCAAGACAGATTTTGGGATCAGCCCCAGCATTTT

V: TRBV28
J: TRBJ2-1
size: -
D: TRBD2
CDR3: CASSLLRLAGVYNEQFF
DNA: TGTGCCAGCAGTTTACTGAGACTAGCGGGAGTCTACAATGAGCAGTTCTTC

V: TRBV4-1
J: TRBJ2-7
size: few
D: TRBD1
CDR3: CASSLGGQGAFGSHEQYF
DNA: TGCGCCAGCAGCCTAGGTGGGCAGGGGGCCTTCGGGTCCCACGAGCAGTACTTC

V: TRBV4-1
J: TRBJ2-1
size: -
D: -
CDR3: CASSQDGGWGGTTNEQFF
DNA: TGCGCCAGCAGCCAAGATGGGGGCTGGGGGGGGACAACCAATGAGCAGTTCTTC

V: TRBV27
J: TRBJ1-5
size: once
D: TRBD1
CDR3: CASSRQGPQPQHF
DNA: TGTGCCAGCAGCCGACAGGGCCCTCAGCCCCAGCATTTT

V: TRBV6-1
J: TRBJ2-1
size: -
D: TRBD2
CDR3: CASSETGGYNEQFF
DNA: TGTGCCAGCAGTGAAACGGGAGGATACAATGAGCAGTTCTTC

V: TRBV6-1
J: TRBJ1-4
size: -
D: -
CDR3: CASSELQATNEKLFF
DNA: TGTGCCAGCAGTGAACTACAGGCAACTAATGAAAAACTGTTTTTT

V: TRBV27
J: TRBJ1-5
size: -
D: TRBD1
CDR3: CASSLSGTGDRYF
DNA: TGTGCCAGCAGTTTATCCGGGACAGGGGATAGGTATTTT

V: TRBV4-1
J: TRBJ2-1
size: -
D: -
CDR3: CASSQGGWGDYNEQFF
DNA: TGCGCCAGCAGCCAAGGCGGTTGGGGGGACTACAATGAGCAGTTCTTC

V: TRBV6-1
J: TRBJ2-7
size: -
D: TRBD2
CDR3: CASSELASGSSYEQYF
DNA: TGTGCCAGCAGTGAACTGGCTAGCGGCAGCTCCTACGAGCAGTACTTC

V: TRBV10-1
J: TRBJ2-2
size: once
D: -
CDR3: CASSEGASRTTGELFF
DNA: TGCGCCAGCAGTGAAGGGGCTAGTAGGACCACCGGGGAGCTGTTTTTT

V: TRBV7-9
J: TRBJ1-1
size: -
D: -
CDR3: CASSLGGVNTEAFF
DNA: TGTGCCAGCAGCTTAGGCGGAGTGAACACTGAAGCTTTCTTT

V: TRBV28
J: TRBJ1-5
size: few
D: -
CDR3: CASSGGHQPQHF
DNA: TGTGCCAGCAGTGGGGGCCATCAGCCCCAGCATTTT

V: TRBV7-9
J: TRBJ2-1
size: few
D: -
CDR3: CASSLVGGVGNEQFF
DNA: TGTGCCAGCAGCTTAGTAGGCGGGGTCGGGAATGAGCAGTTCTTC

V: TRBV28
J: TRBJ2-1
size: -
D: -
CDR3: CASSLWATREANNEQFF
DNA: TGTGCCAGCAGTTTATGGGCGACTAGAGAGGCCAACAATGAGCAGTTCTTC

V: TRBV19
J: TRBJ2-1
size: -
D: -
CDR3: CASKWGHPNNEQFF
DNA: TGTGCCAGTAAGTGGGGACACCCTAACAATGAGCAGTTCTTC